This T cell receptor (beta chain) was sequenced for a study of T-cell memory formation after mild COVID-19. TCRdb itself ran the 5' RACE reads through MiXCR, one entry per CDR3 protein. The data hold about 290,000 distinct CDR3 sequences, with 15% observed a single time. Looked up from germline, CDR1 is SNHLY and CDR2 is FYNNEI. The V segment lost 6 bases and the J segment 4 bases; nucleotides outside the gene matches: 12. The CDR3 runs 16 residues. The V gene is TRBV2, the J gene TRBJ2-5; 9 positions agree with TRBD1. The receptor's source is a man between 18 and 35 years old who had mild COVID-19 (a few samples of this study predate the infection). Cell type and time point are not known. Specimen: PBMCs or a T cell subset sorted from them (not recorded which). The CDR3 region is CASRFRTGALGETQYF. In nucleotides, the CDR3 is TGTGCCAGCAGGTTTCGGACAGGGGCGTTGGGAGAGACCCAGTACTTC.